The subject of this entry is one T cell receptor (beta chain). The sample comes from a study of blood T cell repertoires in COVID-19. The V and J ends lost 3 bases and 3 bases, in that order; junction bases with no gene match: 7. CDR1 and CDR2 from the germline V gene are GTSNPN and SVGIG (reference sequence). This CDR3 is 15 amino acids long. Sequencing used immunoSEQ multiplex PCR; TCRdb keeps in-frame clones, though not all of them. The repertoire consists of roughly 72,000 clones, with under 90% occurring once and the leading ten covering roughly 18%. Sample: peripheral blood. This sequence originates from a man aged 65 to 85 who had recovered from COVID-19. V usage is TRBV30 and J usage is TRBJ1-1; 10 bases align to TRBD1. CDR3: CAWRPKTGGDTEAFF. The CDR3 nucleotides are TGTGCCTGGAGGCCTAAGACAGGGGGCGACACTGAAGCTTTCTTT. Supplemented by reference TRBV30 and TRBJ1-1, the full variable domain reads SQTIHQWPATLVQPVGSPLSLECTVEGTSNPNLYWYRQAAGRGLQLLFYSVGIGQISSEVPQNLSASRPQDRQFILSSKKLLLSDSGFYLCAWRPKTGGDTEAFFGQGTRLTVV.